These 23 T cell receptor beta chains were all obtained from the same sample, sequenced in a study of shared clonotypes between healthy human individuals. The repertoire was sequenced with immunoSEQ multiplex PCR; TCRdb's copy has only in-frame clones and lacks some. The table shows fewer than 3 million clones, with around 92% occurring only once. The sequenced material came from naive CD4+ T cells from PBMCs. Subset given: CD45RA+ positively selected. These TCRs come from a man younger than 35 in good health. Some clones in this sample may be carry-over from other donors' samples.

This chain links TRBV4-2 with TRBJ1-3; D possibly corresponds to TRBD1 (5 bases). V gave up 1 base and J gave up 4 bases, with 14 bases separating them. The CDR3 is 16 amino acids. In germline, CDR1 is LGHNA, CDR2 YNFKEQ. Written as DNA, the CDR3 is TGTGCCAGCAGCCAAGGGCCTCGGGGCCAGGGAAACACCATATATTTT. This gives the protein CASSQGPRGQGNTIYF.

As regards this clone: Other DNA sequences in this specimen translate into the identical CDR3. The chain combines TRBV27 with TRBJ2-4, with D uncertain. Trimming stripped 6 bases from V and 1 base from J, with 10 bases between. Germline CDR1 is MNHEY and CDR2 is SMNVEV (reference sequence). The CDR3 runs 14 residues. The CDR3 protein is CASRPGLAKNIQYF. CDR3 bases: TGTGCCAGCAGACCCGGGCTGGCCAAAAACATTCAGTACTTC.

The J gene is TRBJ1-1, the V gene TRBV5-5; unclear D gene. V lost 6 bases and J 1 base, leaving 10 bases between the germline ends. The CDR3 spans 13 residues. Germline CDR1 SGHKS, CDR2 YYEKEE (reference sequence). The CDR3 sequence is CASTFKGNTEAFF. CDR3 nucleotides: TGTGCCAGCACCTTTAAAGGGAACACTGAAGCTTTCTTT.

The V gene is TRBV2, the J gene TRBJ1-4; D uncertain. The V gene lost 2 bases and the J gene lost 7 bases, with 11 bases spanning the gap. The germline CDR1 and CDR2 sequences are SNHLY and FYNNEI. CDR3 length equals 14 residues. This CDR3 reads CASSELYGVEKLFF. The CDR3 bases are TGTGCCAGCAGTGAACTATATGGGGTTGAAAAACTGTTTTTT.

The rearrangement uses TRBV2 and TRBJ1-1; D uncertain. Germline V gene data show CDR1 as SNHLY and CDR2 as FYNNEI. The CDR3 loop spans 13 amino acids. Trimming cost V 0 bases and J 4 bases, with 6 bases left between them. For the CDR3, the DNA is TGTGCCAGCAGTGAAGCCACGGGCACTGAAGCTTTCTTT. It translates to CASSEATGTEAFF.

The V gene is TRBV18, the J gene TRBJ1-6; 7 bases align to TRBD1. Per the germline V gene, CDR1 is KGHSH and CDR2 is LQKENI. The J segment lost 5 bases and the V segment lost 6 bases, leaving 4 bases of the junction unmatched. This CDR3 is built from 14 residues. The CDR3: CASSPGTDNSPLHF. CDR3 coding DNA: TGTGCCAGCTCCCCCGGGACAGATAATTCACCCCTCCACTTT.

V gene TRBV29-1 combines with J gene TRBJ1-2, with TRBD1 matching over 9 bases. This CDR3 is built from 13 residues. The junction had 6 bases not matched to a gene; V was cut back by 6 bases and J by 4 bases. The germline V gene has CDR1 SQVTM and CDR2 ANQGSEA. CDR3 bases: TGCAGCGTGAGGGACAGGGCCAGCTATGGCTACACCTTC. As protein: CSVRDRASYGYTF.

The chain employs TRBV18 and TRBJ2-7, with 9 bases that match TRBD1. The CDR3 consists of 15 residues. Looked up from germline, CDR1 is KGHSH and CDR2 is LQKENI. The V gene end was trimmed by 5 bases and the J gene end by 0 bases; junction bases not matched to a gene: 5. CDR3 nucleotide sequence: TGTGCCAGCTCATCAGGGACAGGGACCTCCTACGAGCAGTACTTC. Residues: CASSSGTGTSYEQYF. The whole variable domain, remainder taken from reference TRBV18 and TRBJ2-7, is NAGVMQNPRHLVRRRGQEARLRCSPMKGHSHVYWYRQLPEEGLKFMVYLQKENIIDESGMPKERFSAEFPKEGPSILRIQQVVRGDSAAYFCASSSGTGTSYEQYFGPGTRLTVT.

The chain uses TRBV25-1 and TRBJ2-1, with 7 nucleotides matching TRBD2. The ends lost 8 bases at V and 10 bases at J; junction bases unmatched: 11. The CDR3 is 13 amino acids. Germline CDR1 reads MGHDK; CDR2 reads SYGVNS. The CDR3 sequence: CASAAGGYREQFF. The CDR3 DNA is TGTGCCAGCGCCGCCGGGGGGTACAGGGAGCAGTTCTTC.

The chain links TRBV19 to TRBJ1-3; TRBD1 matches 10 bases. CDR1 LNHDA and CDR2 SQIVND come from the germline V gene (reference sequence). The CDR3 totals 15 residues. V lost 9 bases, J lost 3 bases, and 8 bases stayed unmatched. CDR3 nucleotide sequence: TGTGCCAGCGCCCCTGACAGGGGGCTTGGAAACACCATATATTTT. As protein: CASAPDRGLGNTIYF. Drawing the rest from reference TRBV19 and TRBJ1-3, the complete variable domain is DGGITQSPKYLFRKEGQNVTLSCEQNLNHDAMYWYRQDPGQGLRLIYYSQIVNDFQKGDIAEGYSVSREKKESFPLTVTSAQKNPTAFYLCASAPDRGLGNTIYFGEGSWLTVV.

This chain connects TRBV5-4 to TRBJ2-5, with D possibly TRBD2 on 7 matching bases. The CDR3 has 14 amino acids. In germline, CDR1 is SGHNT, CDR2 YYREEE (reference sequence). The V end lost 5 bases, the J end lost 4 bases, and 15 bases lay between the germline ends. The DNA for the CDR3 is TGTGCCAGCAGGCCCGAGGGGGGGCGAGAGACCCAGTACTTC. Amino acid sequence: CASRPEGGRETQYF.

This chain uses TRBV5-1 with TRBJ1-2; unclear D gene. CDR1 is SGHRS and CDR2 is YFSETQ in the germline V gene. Between the trimmed V and J ends, which lost 5 bases and 4 bases, there was a span of 18 bases. This CDR3 contains 15 residues. The chain's CDR3 is CASRAERIRRYGYTF. In DNA form, the CDR3 reads TGCGCCAGCAGAGCCGAGCGGATCCGCCGCTATGGCTACACCTTC. Based on the CDR3 plus reference TRBV5-1 and TRBJ1-2, the full variable domain is KAGVTQTPRYLIKTRGQQVTLSCSPISGHRSVSWYQQTPGQGLQFLFEYFSETQRNKGNFPGRFSGRQFSNSRSEMNVSTLELGDSALYLCASRAERIRRYGYTFGSGTRLTVV.

The chain employs TRBV7-9 and TRBJ2-2; TRBD2 might be the D (6 bases). Deletions cut 2 bases from V and 4 bases from J, with 11 bases between. Germline-derived CDR1 and CDR2 are SEHNR and FQNEAQ (reference sequence). This CDR3 contains 15 residues. The CDR3 here is CASSLQPGGTGELFF. Written as DNA, the CDR3 is TGTGCCAGCAGCTTACAACCCGGGGGCACCGGGGAGCTGTTTTTT. Looking up the rest from reference TRBV7-9 and TRBJ2-2 gives the full variable domain: DTGVSQNPRHKITKRGQNVTFRCDPISEHNRLYWYRQTLGQGPEFLTYFQNEAQLEKSRLLSDRFSAERPKGSFSTLEIQRTEQGDSAMYLCASSLQPGGTGELFFGEGSRLTVL.

The chain is built from TRBV12-5 and TRBJ1-2; TRBD1 matches 12 bases. This CDR3 is 16 amino acids long. The V gene end was trimmed by 6 bases and the J gene end by 4 bases; junction bases not matched to a gene: 9. The germline V gene encodes CDR1 LGHNT and CDR2 FRNRAP. The chain's CDR3 is CASGSGTGGGGYGYTF. CDR3 DNA sequence: TGTGCTAGTGGCTCCGGGACAGGGGGCGGTGGCTATGGCTACACCTTC.

This chain uses TRBV5-1 with TRBJ2-5; 7 positions match TRBD2. Per germline, CDR1 SGHRS and CDR2 YFSETQ. The CDR3 consists of 17 residues. After removal of 3 bases from V and 1 base from J, the junction contained 12 bases not matched to a gene. The CDR3 DNA reads as TGCGCCAGCAGCTCTCGGGGTAGCGGGTCCCCCCAAGAGACCCAGTACTTC. It codes for CASSSRGSGSPQETQYF. The full variable domain, completed using reference TRBV5-1 and TRBJ2-5, is KAGVTQTPRYLIKTRGQQVTLSCSPISGHRSVSWYQQTPGQGLQFLFEYFSETQRNKGNFPGRFSGRQFSNSRSEMNVSTLELGDSALYLCASSSRGSGSPQETQYFGPGTRLLVL.

The chain is built from TRBV2 and TRBJ2-1; the D gene is possibly TRBD1 (5 bases). Trimming removed 3 bases from V and 10 bases from J, with 10 bases in between. This CDR3 is built from 12 residues. Per the germline V gene, CDR1 is SNHLY and CDR2 is FYNNEI. The CDR3 DNA sequence: TGTGCCAGCAGTGAGGGTACAGGAGAGCAGTTCTTC. It codes for CASSEGTGEQFF. The whole variable domain, filled in from reference TRBV2 and TRBJ2-1, reads EPEVTQTPSHQVTQMGQEVILRCVPISNHLYFYWYRQILGQKVEFLVSFYNNEISEKSEIFDDQFSVERPDGSNFTLKIRSTKLEDSAMYFCASSEGTGEQFFGPGTRLTVL.

The J gene is TRBJ2-2, the V gene TRBV7-2, with TRBD1 as a possible D gene (6 bases). The CDR3 totals 17 residues. V lost 0 bases and J 7 bases, leaving 18 bases between the germline ends. Germline values: CDR1 SGHTA, CDR2 FQGNSA. CDR3 nucleotides: TGTGCCAGCAGCTTAGCGTCGAAGGGGGAGTGGGGCGGGGAGCTGTTTTTT. Its protein product is CASSLASKGEWGGELFF.

The V and J genes are TRBV7-9 and TRBJ2-7; TRBD1 aligns across 7 bases. Germline V gene sequence: CDR1 SEHNR, CDR2 FQNEAQ (reference sequence). The J segment lost 5 bases and the V segment lost 2 bases, leaving 3 bases of the junction unmatched. The CDR3 is 13 amino acids. The DNA for the CDR3 is TGTGCCAGCAGCTTAACGACAGGGAACGAGCAGTACTTC. Translated: CASSLTTGNEQYF.

The chain is built from TRBV5-1 and TRBJ1-4; TRBD1 might be the D (5 bases). This CDR3 comprises 15 residues. The V end lost 0 bases, the J end lost 7 bases, and 13 bases lay between the germline ends. CDR1 is SGHRS, CDR2 YFSETQ, per germline. The CDR3 DNA is TGCGCCAGCAGCTTGGAGTCCCCCGGGGGTGAAAAACTGTTTTTT. Translated: CASSLESPGGEKLFF.

This chain connects TRBV18 to TRBJ1-3; D gene ambiguous. CDR1 is KGHSH, CDR2 LQKENI, per germline. The V end lost 4 bases, the J end lost 0 bases, and 13 bases lay between the germline ends. CDR3 length: 16 residues. The chain's CDR3 is CASSRTQQPSGNTIYF. DNA of the CDR3: TGTGCCAGCTCACGGACCCAGCAGCCCTCTGGAAACACCATATATTTT.

The V call is TRBV2, the J call TRBJ1-1; TRBD1 agrees at 11 bases. The V gene's germline CDR1 is SNHLY and CDR2 FYNNEI. This CDR3 spans 13 amino acids. V trimming: 6 bases; J trimming: 6 bases; junction bases outside the gene matches: 3. The CDR3 protein is CASRGQGVPEAFF. CDR3 DNA sequence: TGTGCCAGCAGGGGACAGGGGGTCCCTGAAGCTTTCTTT.

V and J are TRBV5-5 and TRBJ1-2, with a possible D match to TRBD1 (6 bases). Trimming took off 0 bases at V and 4 bases at J, with 10 bases between the two ends. CDR3 length: 14 residues. Germline V gives CDR1 SGHKS, CDR2 YYEKEE (reference sequence). CDR3 DNA: TGTGCCAGCAGCTTGGTTAGGGGGGGCTATGGCTACACCTTC. The encoded protein is CASSLVRGGYGYTF. Using reference TRBV5-5 and TRBJ1-2 for the parts outside the CDR3, the full variable domain is DAGVTQSPTHLIKTRGQQVTLRCSPISGHKSVSWYQQVLGQGPQFIFQYYEKEERGRGNFPDRFSARQFPNYSSELNVNALLLGDSALYLCASSLVRGGYGYTFGSGTRLTVV.

The table lists this clone with a few counts. The genes are TRBV30 and TRBJ1-5, with 7 bases aligning to TRBD1. The CDR3 is 14 residues long. V gave up 2 bases and J gave up 4 bases; unmatched junction bases: 5. Germline V lookup: CDR1 GTSNPN, CDR2 SVGIG (reference sequence). CDR3 amino acids: CAWSKWDRNQPQHF. The DNA for the CDR3 is TGTGCCTGGAGTAAGTGGGACAGAAATCAGCCCCAGCATTTT.